This TCR beta chain derives from a study of T cells in Graves' hyperthyroidism and ophthalmopathy. TCR beta CDR3 sequences were amplified from RNA transcripts. First-round RT-PCR of the TCR CDR3 relied on the HTBI primer set. TCRdb redid the calling of the multiplex PCR reads with MiXCR, one entry per CDR3 protein. Counted here are 650,000 to 750,000 distinct CDR3 sequences, about 14% occurring once; the ten biggest clones make up 10% to 13%. The germline V gene has CDR1 KGHDR and CDR2 SFDVKD. V lost 3 bases and J lost 0, with 6 bases in between. The CDR3 length is 14 residues. The sample taken for sequencing was blood. The chain is built from TRBV24-1 and TRBJ2-3; D not resolved. This clonotype originated in a woman aged 18-30 years with Graves' hyperthyroidism. The chain's CDR3 is CATSDGSSTDTQYF. For the CDR3, the DNA is TGTGCCACCAGTGATGGGTCTAGCACAGATACGCAGTATTTT.